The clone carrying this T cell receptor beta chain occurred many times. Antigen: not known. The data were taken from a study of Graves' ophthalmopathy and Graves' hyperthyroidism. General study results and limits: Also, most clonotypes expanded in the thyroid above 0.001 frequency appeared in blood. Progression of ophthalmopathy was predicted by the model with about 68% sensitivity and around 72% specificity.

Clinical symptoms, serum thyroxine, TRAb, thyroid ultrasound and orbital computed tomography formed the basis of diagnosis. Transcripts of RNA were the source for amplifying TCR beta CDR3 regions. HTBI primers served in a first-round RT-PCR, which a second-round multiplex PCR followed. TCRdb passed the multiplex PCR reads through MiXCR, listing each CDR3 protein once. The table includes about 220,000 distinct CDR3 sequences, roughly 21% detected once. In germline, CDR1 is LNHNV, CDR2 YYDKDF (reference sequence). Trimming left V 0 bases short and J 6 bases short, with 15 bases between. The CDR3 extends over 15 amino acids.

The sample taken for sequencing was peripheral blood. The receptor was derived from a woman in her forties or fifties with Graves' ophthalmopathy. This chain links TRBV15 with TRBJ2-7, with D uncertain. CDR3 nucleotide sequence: TGTGCCACCAGCAGAGATCGTTCCGTTACGGGCGAGCAGTACTTC. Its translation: CATSRDRSVTGEQYF.